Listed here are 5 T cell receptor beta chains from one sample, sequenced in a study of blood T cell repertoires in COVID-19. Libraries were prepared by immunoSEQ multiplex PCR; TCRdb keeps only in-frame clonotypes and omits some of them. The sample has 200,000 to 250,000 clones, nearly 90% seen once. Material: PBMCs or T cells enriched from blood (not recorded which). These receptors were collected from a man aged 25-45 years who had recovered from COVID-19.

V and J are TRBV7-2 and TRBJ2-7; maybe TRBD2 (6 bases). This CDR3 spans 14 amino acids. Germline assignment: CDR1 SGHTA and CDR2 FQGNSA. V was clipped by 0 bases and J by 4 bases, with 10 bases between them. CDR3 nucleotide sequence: TGTGCCAGCAGCTTAGCCGGGAGTATTTACGAGCAGTACTTC. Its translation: CASSLAGSIYEQYF.

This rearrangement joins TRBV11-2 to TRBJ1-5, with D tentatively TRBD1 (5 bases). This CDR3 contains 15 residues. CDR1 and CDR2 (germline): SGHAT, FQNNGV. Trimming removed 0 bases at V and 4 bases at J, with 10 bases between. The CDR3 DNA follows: TGTGCCAGCAGCTTAGATGGGGCGGGGAATCAGCCCCAGCATTTT. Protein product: CASSLDGAGNQPQHF. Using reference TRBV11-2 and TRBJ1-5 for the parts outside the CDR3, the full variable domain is EAGVAQSPRYKIIEKRQSVAFWCNPISGHATLYWYQQILGQGPKLLIQFQNNGVVDDSQLPKDRFSAERLKGVDSTLKIQPAKLEDSAVYLCASSLDGAGNQPQHFGDGTRLSIL.

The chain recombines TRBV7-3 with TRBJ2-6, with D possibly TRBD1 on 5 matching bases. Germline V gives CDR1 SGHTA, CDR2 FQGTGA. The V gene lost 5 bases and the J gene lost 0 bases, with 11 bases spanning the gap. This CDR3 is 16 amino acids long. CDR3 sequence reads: CASSPRQTSGANVLTF. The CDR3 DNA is TGTGCCAGCAGCCCGAGACAGACCTCTGGGGCCAACGTCCTGACTTTC. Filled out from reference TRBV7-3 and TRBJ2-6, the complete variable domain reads GAGVSQTPSNKVTEKGKYVELRCDPISGHTALYWYRQSLGQGPEFLIYFQGTGAADDSGLPNDRFFAVRPEGSVSTLKIQRTERGDSAVYLCASSPRQTSGANVLTFGAGSRLTVL.

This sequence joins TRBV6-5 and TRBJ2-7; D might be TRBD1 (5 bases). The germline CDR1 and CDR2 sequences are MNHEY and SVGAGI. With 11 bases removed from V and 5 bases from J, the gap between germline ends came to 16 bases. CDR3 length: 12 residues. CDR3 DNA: TGTGCCCTGGACCAGGGTGGCGACGAGCAGTACTTC. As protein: CALDQGGDEQYF.

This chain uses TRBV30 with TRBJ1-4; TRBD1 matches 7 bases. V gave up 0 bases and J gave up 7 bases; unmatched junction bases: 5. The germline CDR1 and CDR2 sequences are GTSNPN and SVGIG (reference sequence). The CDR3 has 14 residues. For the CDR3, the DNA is TGTGCCTGGAGTGTAAAGGGGGCCCCTGAAAAACTGTTTTTT. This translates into CAWSVKGAPEKLFF.